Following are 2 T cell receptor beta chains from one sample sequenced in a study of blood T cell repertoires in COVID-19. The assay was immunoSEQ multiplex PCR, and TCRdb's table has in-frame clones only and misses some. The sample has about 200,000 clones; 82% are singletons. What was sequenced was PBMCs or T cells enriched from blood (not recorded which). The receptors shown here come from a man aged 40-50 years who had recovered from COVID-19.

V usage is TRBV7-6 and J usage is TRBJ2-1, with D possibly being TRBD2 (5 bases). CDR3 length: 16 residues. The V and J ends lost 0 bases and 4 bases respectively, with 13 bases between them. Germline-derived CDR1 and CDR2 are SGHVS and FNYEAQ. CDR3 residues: CASSLASTGRYNEQFF. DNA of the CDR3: TGTGCCAGCAGCTTAGCGTCTACTGGGAGATACAATGAGCAGTTCTTC. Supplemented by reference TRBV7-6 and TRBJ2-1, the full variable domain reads GAGVSQSPRYKVTKRGQDVALRCDPISGHVSLYWYRQALGQGPEFLTYFNYEAQQDKSGLPNDRFSAERPEGSISTLTIQRTEQRDSAMYRCASSLASTGRYNEQFFGPGTRLTVL.

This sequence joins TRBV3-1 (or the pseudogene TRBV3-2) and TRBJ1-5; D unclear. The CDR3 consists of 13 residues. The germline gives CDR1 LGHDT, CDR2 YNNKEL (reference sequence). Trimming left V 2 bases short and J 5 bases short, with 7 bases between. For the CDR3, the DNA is TGTGCCAGCAGCCAATTTCTAGATCAGCCCCAGCATTTT. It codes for CASSQFLDQPQHF.